These T cell receptor beta chains were read from a single sample in a study of blood T cell repertoires in COVID-19. Sequenced by immunoSEQ multiplex PCR; TCRdb stores in-frame clones only, minus some. The sample yields 270,000 or so clones, about 86% seen once. Sequencing was carried out using PBMCs or T cells enriched from blood (not recorded which). These receptor sequences come from a man aged 50-60 years who had recovered from COVID-19. Both conserved end residues are part of each CDR3. The D gene is left open where the match is weak. Where a row states a size, it is once, few, many or the class of an expanded clone; other rows omit it.

V: TRBV23-1
size: many
D: NA
J: TRBJ2-7
CDR3: CASVVRADPYEQYF
DNA: TGCGCCAGCGTCGTGCGGGCCGACCCTTACGAGCAGTACTTC

V: TRBV6-2/TRBV6-3
size: NA
D: NA
J: TRBJ2-7
CDR3: CASSYPQGRLGEQYF
DNA: TGTGCCAGCAGTTACCCCCAGGGCAGACTTGGCGAGCAGTACTTC

V: TRBV5-1
size: once
D: NA
J: TRBJ2-6
CDR3: CASSPGAAPSGANVLTF
DNA: TGCGCCAGCAGCCCTGGGGCAGCCCCGTCTGGGGCCAACGTCCTGACTTTC

V: TRBV3-1/TRBV3-2
size: NA
D: TRBD2
J: TRBJ2-7
CDR3: CASSQSGGAPPYF
DNA: TGTGCCAGCAGCCAAAGCGGGGGGGCCCCTCCGTACTTC

V: TRBV10-3
size: NA
D: NA
J: TRBJ1-4
CDR3: CAISESGPNEKLFF
DNA: TGTGCCATCAGTGAATCGGGTCCCAATGAAAAACTGTTTTTT

V: TRBV5-1
size: NA
D: TRBD1
J: TRBJ2-3
CDR3: CASTDRGQVGTDTQYF
DNA: TGCGCCAGCACAGACAGGGGGCAGGTTGGCACAGATACGCAGTATTTT

V: TRBV5-1
size: few
D: TRBD1
J: TRBJ1-2
CDR3: CASSLEGGGYGYTF
DNA: TGCGCCAGCAGCTTGGAAGGGGGCGGCTATGGCTACACCTTC

V: TRBV11-2
size: NA
D: NA
J: TRBJ2-7
CDR3: CASTGETYEQYF
DNA: TGTGCATCAACGGGGGAAACCTACGAGCAGTACTTC

V: TRBV2
size: NA
D: TRBD2
J: TRBJ2-1
CDR3: CASIETSGRGGYNEQFF
DNA: TGTGCCAGCATTGAGACTAGCGGGAGGGGAGGGTACAATGAGCAGTTCTTC

V: TRBV7-3
size: NA
D: TRBD2
J: TRBJ2-5
CDR3: CASSAKGTSGVQETQYF
DNA: TGTGCCAGCAGCGCCAAAGGGACTAGCGGAGTTCAAGAGACCCAGTACTTC

V: TRBV13
size: NA
D: NA
J: TRBJ1-5
CDR3: CASSFGGNQPQHF
DNA: TGTGCCAGCAGCTTTGGGGGGAATCAGCCCCAGCATTTT

V: TRBV7-6
size: NA
D: TRBD1
J: TRBJ1-4
CDR3: CASSLNRGDEKLFF
DNA: TGTGCCAGCAGCTTGAACAGGGGGGATGAAAAACTGTTTTTT

V: TRBV11-3
size: NA
D: TRBD1
J: TRBJ1-5
CDR3: CASSLSGGGQPQHF
DNA: TGTGCCAGCAGCTTATCAGGGGGCGGACAGCCCCAGCATTTT

V: TRBV18
size: NA
D: TRBD2
J: TRBJ2-7
CDR3: CASSPGLAGGEDEQYF
DNA: TGTGCCAGCTCACCAGGACTAGCGGGGGGGGAGGACGAGCAGTACTTC

V: TRBV5-1
size: NA
D: NA
J: TRBJ1-6
CDR3: CASSTRGVQSPLHF
DNA: TGCGCCAGCAGCACCAGGGGCGTACAGTCACCCCTCCACTTT

V: TRBV28
size: NA
D: TRBD1
J: TRBJ2-1
CDR3: CASSGTDNEQFF
DNA: TGTGCCAGCAGCGGGACAGACAATGAGCAGTTCTTC

V: TRBV10-3
size: NA
D: TRBD2
J: TRBJ2-3
CDR3: CAISLAGGSTDTQYF
DNA: TGTGCCATCAGTCTAGCGGGGGGGAGCACAGATACGCAGTATTTT

V: TRBV4-2
size: NA
D: NA
J: TRBJ2-6
CDR3: CASSQRWAGPSSGANVLTF
DNA: TGTGCCAGCAGCCAAAGGTGGGCGGGACCCAGCTCTGGGGCCAACGTCCTGACTTTC

V: TRBV18
size: NA
D: TRBD1
J: TRBJ1-2
CDR3: CASSPQRQGVYGYTF
DNA: TGTGCCAGCTCACCACAAAGACAGGGGGTCTATGGCTACACCTTC

V: TRBV11-2
size: NA
D: NA
J: TRBJ1-3
CDR3: CASSFLGGGVGSGNTIYF
DNA: TGTGCCAGCAGCTTCCTAGGGGGAGGGGTAGGCTCTGGAAACACCATATATTTT

V: TRBV6-2/TRBV6-3
size: NA
D: NA
J: TRBJ2-2
CDR3: CASSRLQGNTGELFF
DNA: TGTGCCAGCAGCCGCCTCCAGGGGAACACCGGGGAGCTGTTTTTT

V: TRBV5-6
size: NA
D: TRBD2
J: TRBJ2-1
CDR3: CASSVQLAGAYNEQFF
DNA: TGTGCCAGCAGCGTTCAACTAGCGGGGGCCTACAATGAGCAGTTCTTC

V: TRBV7-2
size: few
D: NA
J: TRBJ2-7
CDR3: CASRPSTQGNEQYF
DNA: TGTGCCAGCAGGCCTTCAACCCAGGGAAACGAGCAGTACTTC

V: TRBV7-9
size: NA
D: NA
J: TRBJ2-5
CDR3: CASSPSSGGTQYF
DNA: TGTGCCAGCAGCCCAAGCTCCGGGGGGACCCAGTACTTC

V: TRBV4-2
size: NA
D: NA
J: TRBJ2-3
CDR3: CASGKEDYTDTQYF
DNA: TGTGCCAGCGGAAAGGAGGACTACACAGATACGCAGTATTTT

V: TRBV19
size: NA
D: NA
J: TRBJ1-3
CDR3: CASSVDRSGNTIYF
DNA: TGTGCCAGTAGTGTCGACAGGTCTGGAAACACCATATATTTT

V: TRBV4-2
size: NA
D: NA
J: TRBJ1-2
CDR3: CASSQALYNYGYTF
DNA: TGTGCCAGCAGCCAAGCCCTATATAACTATGGCTACACCTTC

V: TRBV5-6
size: NA
D: TRBD1
J: TRBJ1-2
CDR3: CASSLVSSGQGLYGYTF
DNA: TGTGCCAGCAGCTTGGTCTCTTCGGGACAGGGACTCTATGGCTACACCTTC

V: TRBV19
size: NA
D: TRBD2
J: TRBJ2-3
CDR3: CASSNIAGALTQYF
DNA: TGTGCCAGTAGTAATATAGCGGGAGCCCTCACGCAGTATTTT

V: TRBV18
size: NA
D: TRBD1
J: TRBJ1-3
CDR3: CASSPRDRGNTIYF
DNA: TGTGCCAGCTCCCCCCGGGACAGGGGAAACACCATATATTTT

V: TRBV2
size: NA
D: NA
J: TRBJ2-7
CDR3: CASSESRGDEQYF
DNA: TGTGCCAGCAGTGAAAGCAGGGGAGACGAGCAGTACTTC

V: TRBV29-1
size: NA
D: TRBD1
J: TRBJ2-2
CDR3: CSARTGPTGELFF
DNA: TGCAGCGCCCGGACAGGGCCCACCGGGGAGCTGTTTTTT

V: TRBV10-1
size: NA
D: NA
J: TRBJ1-5
CDR3: CASSGGLYQPQHF
DNA: TGCGCCAGCAGTGGGGGCCTTTATCAGCCCCAGCATTTT

V: TRBV19
size: NA
D: NA
J: TRBJ2-1
CDR3: CASSIAPDGSLFF
DNA: TGTGCCAGTAGTATAGCCCCCGACGGGAGCTTGTTCTTC

V: TRBV29-1
size: few
D: TRBD1
J: TRBJ2-7
CDR3: CSVDTTGGSYEQYF
DNA: TGCAGCGTTGACACAACAGGGGGCTCCTACGAGCAGTACTTC

V: TRBV27
size: NA
D: TRBD1
J: TRBJ2-7
CDR3: CASSLRQQGAEQYF
DNA: TGTGCCAGCAGCCTAAGGCAACAGGGGGCCGAGCAGTACTTC

V: TRBV6-6
size: NA
D: TRBD1
J: TRBJ1-2
CDR3: CATRTGGYGYTF
DNA: TGTGCCACCAGGACAGGGGGCTATGGCTACACCTTC

V: TRBV11-2
size: NA
D: NA
J: TRBJ1-1
CDR3: CASSTGGTEAFF
DNA: TGTGCCAGCAGCACCGGGGGGACTGAAGCTTTCTTT

V: TRBV7-9
size: NA
D: TRBD1
J: TRBJ1-2
CDR3: CASSPGGTGDNVYGYTF
DNA: TGTGCCAGCAGCCCTGGGGGGACAGGGGATAACGTGTATGGCTACACCTTC

V: TRBV29-1
size: NA
D: NA
J: TRBJ2-7
CDR3: CSVADGVREQYF
DNA: TGCAGCGTCGCCGACGGAGTTAGGGAGCAGTACTTC

V: TRBV2
size: NA
D: TRBD1
J: TRBJ2-2
CDR3: CASSGYRGLTGELFF
DNA: TGTGCCAGCAGTGGATACAGGGGATTAACCGGGGAGCTGTTTTTT

V: TRBV19
size: NA
D: TRBD2
J: TRBJ2-7
CDR3: CASSIGGLGYEQYF
DNA: TGTGCCAGTAGTATCGGGGGACTAGGCTACGAGCAGTACTTC

V: TRBV6-5
size: NA
D: NA
J: TRBJ1-4
CDR3: CASSYSIPQGVEKLFF
DNA: TGTGCCAGCAGTTACTCGATCCCACAGGGTGTTGAAAAACTGTTTTTT

V: TRBV4-3
size: NA
D: NA
J: TRBJ1-2
CDR3: CASSQNRGYGYTF
DNA: TGCGCCAGCAGCCAAAATCGGGGTTATGGCTACACCTTC

V: TRBV11-2
size: NA
D: NA
J: TRBJ1-5
CDR3: CASSPHIDQPQHF
DNA: TGTGCCAGCAGCCCCCACATCGATCAGCCCCAGCATTTT

V: TRBV7-2
size: NA
D: NA
J: TRBJ1-2
CDR3: CASTKPGVDYGYTF
DNA: TGTGCCAGCACAAAACCCGGGGTTGACTATGGCTACACCTTC

V: TRBV13
size: NA
D: NA
J: TRBJ2-3
CDR3: CASSFLVYRGSTDTQYF
DNA: TGTGCCAGCAGCTTCCTGGTGTACCGGGGTAGCACAGATACGCAGTATTTT

V: TRBV5-1
size: NA
D: NA
J: TRBJ2-1
CDR3: CASSLQAGRRGNEQFF
DNA: TGCGCCAGCAGCTTACAAGCGGGCAGAAGGGGCAATGAGCAGTTCTTC

V: TRBV19
size: once
D: TRBD1
J: TRBJ1-5
CDR3: CASKYRGRVDQPQHF
DNA: TGTGCCAGTAAGTACAGGGGGCGCGTCGATCAGCCCCAGCATTTT